A selection of T cell receptor beta chains follows, all from one sample in a study of blood T cell repertoires in COVID-19. Clones were sequenced by immunoSEQ multiplex PCR, and TCRdb holds only the in-frame ones, with some missing. The sample lists over 250,000 clones; roughly 80% were seen once. Sequences were obtained from peripheral blood. The receptor set was obtained from a human donor with COVID-19, enrolled during active disease. The donor label of this sample is uncertain. The CDR3 runs from the conserved cysteine through the conserved F or W. The D gene is left open where the match is weak. A row's size may be missing; if present it is once, few, many or a size class.

clone size: .; D gene: .; V gene: TRBV6-1; J gene: TRBJ2-7; CDR3 DNA: TGTGCCAGCAGTGAAGAAGACGCGGCGGGTTACGAGCAGTACTTC; CDR3 protein: CASSEEDAAGYEQYF
clone size: .; D gene: .; V gene: TRBV19; J gene: TRBJ1-2; CDR3 DNA: TGTGCCAGTAGCAGCATGGGAGGTGACTATGGCTACACCTTC; CDR3 protein: CASSSMGGDYGYTF
clone size: .; D gene: TRBD2; V gene: TRBV29-1; J gene: TRBJ2-1; CDR3 DNA: TGCAGCGGTAGCGGGGGGTCCTACAATGAGCAGTTCTTC; CDR3 protein: CSGSGGSYNEQFF
clone size: .; D gene: .; V gene: TRBV19; J gene: TRBJ2-1; CDR3 DNA: TGTGCCAGTAGTGCACAGCGGGCGACCTACAATGAGCAGTTCTTC; CDR3 protein: CASSAQRATYNEQFF
clone size: few; D gene: .; V gene: TRBV5-8; J gene: TRBJ2-1; CDR3 DNA: TGTGCCAGCAGCCCCCTAAGGGGTGGAAATGAGCAGTTCTTC; CDR3 protein: CASSPLRGGNEQFF
clone size: few; D gene: .; V gene: TRBV7-3; J gene: TRBJ2-7; CDR3 DNA: TGTGCCAGCAGCTTATACCAGAGGCCCTACGAGCAGTACTTC; CDR3 protein: CASSLYQRPYEQYF
clone size: .; D gene: TRBD1; V gene: TRBV29-1; J gene: TRBJ1-2; CDR3 DNA: TGCAGCGTTGAGGCGGGACAGAGCTATGGCTACACCTTC; CDR3 protein: CSVEAGQSYGYTF
clone size: .; D gene: TRBD2; V gene: TRBV11-1; J gene: TRBJ2-7; CDR3 DNA: TGTGCCAGCACCAGGTTATCTAGCGGGACATCCGAGCAGTACTTC; CDR3 protein: CASTRLSSGTSEQYF
clone size: .; D gene: .; V gene: TRBV11-3; J gene: TRBJ2-1; CDR3 DNA: TGTGCCAGCAGCTCTGGCAGGTTCCCATCGGCGGGAAATGAGCAGTTCTTC; CDR3 protein: CASSSGRFPSAGNEQFF
clone size: .; D gene: TRBD1; V gene: TRBV3-1/TRBV3-2; J gene: TRBJ1-2; CDR3 DNA: TGTGCCAGCAGCCAGGGACAGGGCAGCTATGGCTACACCTTC; CDR3 protein: CASSQGQGSYGYTF
clone size: .; D gene: .; V gene: TRBV6-5; J gene: TRBJ1-3; CDR3 DNA: TGTGCCAGCAGCCCCAGGGGTGGAAACACCATATATTTT; CDR3 protein: CASSPRGGNTIYF
clone size: .; D gene: TRBD1; V gene: TRBV9; J gene: TRBJ2-6; CDR3 DNA: TGTGCCAGCAGCCCCTCGGGGACAGCCGACTCTGGGGCCAACGTCCTGACTTTC; CDR3 protein: CASSPSGTADSGANVLTF
clone size: .; D gene: .; V gene: TRBV5-4; J gene: TRBJ1-4; CDR3 DNA: TGTGCCAGCAGCTTGACCGGGAACCCGAATGAAAAACTGTTTTTT; CDR3 protein: CASSLTGNPNEKLFF
clone size: .; D gene: TRBD2; V gene: TRBV10-3; J gene: TRBJ2-5; CDR3 DNA: TGTGCCATCAGTGATTCAGCGGGAGGAGAGACCCAGTACTTC; CDR3 protein: CAISDSAGGETQYF
clone size: .; D gene: .; V gene: TRBV28; J gene: TRBJ1-4; CDR3 DNA: TGTGCCAGCAGTGAACAGGGTGTGCAGGAAAAACTGTTTTTT; CDR3 protein: CASSEQGVQEKLFF
clone size: .; D gene: TRBD1; V gene: TRBV6-5; J gene: TRBJ2-3; CDR3 DNA: TGTGCCAGCAGTTACGTGGGACAGGGGGCTAATACGCAGTATTTT; CDR3 protein: CASSYVGQGANTQYF
clone size: .; D gene: .; V gene: TRBV30; J gene: TRBJ2-3; CDR3 DNA: TGTGCCTGGAGTCTACAGGCCACTAGCACAGATACGCAGTATTTT; CDR3 protein: CAWSLQATSTDTQYF
clone size: .; D gene: .; V gene: TRBV27; J gene: TRBJ2-4; CDR3 DNA: TGTGCCAGCCCCCCGGGGATGATTCACAAAAACATTCAGTACTTC; CDR3 protein: CASPPGMIHKNIQYF
clone size: .; D gene: .; V gene: TRBV13; J gene: TRBJ2-6; CDR3 DNA: TGTGCCAGCAGACGGACATTCACCTCTGGGGCCAACGTCCTGACTTTC; CDR3 protein: CASRRTFTSGANVLTF
clone size: .; D gene: TRBD2; V gene: TRBV6-6; J gene: TRBJ2-1; CDR3 DNA: TGTGCCAGCAAGCCGGGACTAGCTCTTAATGAGCAGTTCTTC; CDR3 protein: CASKPGLALNEQFF
clone size: .; D gene: .; V gene: TRBV29-1; J gene: TRBJ2-5; CDR3 DNA: TGCAGCGTTGTGAATCGCGGAGAGACCCAGTACTTC; CDR3 protein: CSVVNRGETQYF
clone size: .; D gene: TRBD1; V gene: TRBV5-4; J gene: TRBJ2-5; CDR3 DNA: TGTGCCAGCAGCTTGGACAGGGGCGTCCAAGAGACCCAGTACTTC; CDR3 protein: CASSLDRGVQETQYF
clone size: .; D gene: TRBD1; V gene: TRBV4-3; J gene: TRBJ1-2; CDR3 DNA: TGCGCCAGCAGCCCGGGACAGGGGAACTCTGGCTACACCTTC; CDR3 protein: CASSPGQGNSGYTF
clone size: .; D gene: .; V gene: TRBV28; J gene: TRBJ2-5; CDR3 DNA: TGTGCCAGCAGTTTAGGAGGACTCGAAGAGACCCAGTACTTC; CDR3 protein: CASSLGGLEETQYF
clone size: .; D gene: .; V gene: TRBV5-1; J gene: TRBJ2-5; CDR3 DNA: TGCGCCAGCAGCTTGGGTTTTGGGAGAGAGACCCAGTACTTC; CDR3 protein: CASSLGFGRETQYF
clone size: once; D gene: .; V gene: TRBV5-4; J gene: TRBJ2-3; CDR3 DNA: TGTGCCAGCAGCTTGTGGGGCGGAGGCACAGATACGCAGTATTTT; CDR3 protein: CASSLWGGGTDTQYF
clone size: .; D gene: .; V gene: TRBV28; J gene: TRBJ1-3; CDR3 DNA: TGTGCACTTAAGTCCCCCGGAAACACCATATATTTT; CDR3 protein: CALKSPGNTIYF
clone size: .; D gene: .; V gene: TRBV28; J gene: TRBJ2-2; CDR3 DNA: TGTGCCAGCAGTTCTCTAGTAAACACCGGGGAGCTGTTTTTT; CDR3 protein: CASSSLVNTGELFF
clone size: .; D gene: .; V gene: TRBV19; J gene: TRBJ1-5; CDR3 DNA: TGTGCCAGTAGTATAGATGCAGGGGCCAATCAGCCCCAGCATTTT; CDR3 protein: CASSIDAGANQPQHF
clone size: .; D gene: .; V gene: TRBV7-9; J gene: TRBJ1-1; CDR3 DNA: TGTGCCAGCAGCTTGGAGCTCACTGAAGCTTTCTTT; CDR3 protein: CASSLELTEAFF
clone size: once; D gene: TRBD2; V gene: TRBV19; J gene: TRBJ2-7; CDR3 DNA: TGTGCCAGTAGCTCGCAGCGTACTAGCGGGAACCACGAGCAGTACTTC; CDR3 protein: CASSSQRTSGNHEQYF
clone size: .; D gene: TRBD2; V gene: TRBV7-9; J gene: TRBJ2-3; CDR3 DNA: TGTGCCAGCAGCTTTCTAGCGGGCATAACAGATACGCAGTATTTT; CDR3 protein: CASSFLAGITDTQYF
clone size: .; D gene: TRBD1; V gene: TRBV2; J gene: TRBJ2-5; CDR3 DNA: TGTGCCAGCAGTGAAGGGCGACAGGGAGAGACCCAGTACTTC; CDR3 protein: CASSEGRQGETQYF
clone size: .; D gene: TRBD2; V gene: TRBV2; J gene: TRBJ2-7; CDR3 DNA: TGTGCCAGCTCCCCCCTAGCGGGAGGCTCCTACGAGCAGTACTTC; CDR3 protein: CASSPLAGGSYEQYF
clone size: .; D gene: .; V gene: TRBV14; J gene: TRBJ2-1; CDR3 DNA: TGTGCCAGCAGCCAAGTCGGCCCGGGGAACAATGAGCAGTTCTTC; CDR3 protein: CASSQVGPGNNEQFF
clone size: .; D gene: .; V gene: TRBV7-8; J gene: TRBJ2-1; CDR3 DNA: TGTGCCAGCAGCTTTGAGGGCGGGATCTACAATGAGCAGTTCTTC; CDR3 protein: CASSFEGGIYNEQFF
clone size: .; D gene: TRBD1; V gene: TRBV7-9; J gene: TRBJ2-7; CDR3 DNA: TGTGCCAGCAGCTTATCTGGGACAGGGGCACGGGAGCAGTACTTC; CDR3 protein: CASSLSGTGAREQYF
clone size: few; D gene: .; V gene: TRBV5-6; J gene: TRBJ1-5; CDR3 DNA: TGTGCCAGCAGCATGGGACATTACCAGCCCCAGCATTTT; CDR3 protein: CASSMGHYQPQHF
clone size: .; D gene: .; V gene: TRBV18; J gene: TRBJ2-2; CDR3 DNA: TGTGCCAGCTCAACCGGCAGGGGTCTGGACACCGGGGAGCTGTTTTTT; CDR3 protein: CASSTGRGLDTGELFF
clone size: .; D gene: TRBD1; V gene: TRBV9; J gene: TRBJ1-2; CDR3 DNA: TGTGCCAGCAGCCCGACAGGGGATGATCGGGACTACACCTTC; CDR3 protein: CASSPTGDDRDYTF
clone size: .; D gene: TRBD1; V gene: TRBV10-2; J gene: TRBJ2-7; CDR3 DNA: TGCGCCAGCAGTGAAAGTAACAGGGGTTCCTACGAGCAGTACTTC; CDR3 protein: CASSESNRGSYEQYF
clone size: .; D gene: .; V gene: TRBV5-4; J gene: TRBJ2-2; CDR3 DNA: TGTGCCAGCAGCTTGGTCTCCGGGGCCGGGGAGCTGTTTTTT; CDR3 protein: CASSLVSGAGELFF
clone size: .; D gene: TRBD2; V gene: TRBV3-1/TRBV3-2; J gene: TRBJ2-4; CDR3 DNA: TGTGCCAGCAGCCAAGTTGGGACTAGCGGCTTCCTAGCCAAAAACATTCAGTACTTC; CDR3 protein: CASSQVGTSGFLAKNIQYF
clone size: .; D gene: .; V gene: TRBV15; J gene: TRBJ2-5; CDR3 DNA: TGTGCCACCAGCAGGCGGGACTACCAAGAGACCCAGTACTTC; CDR3 protein: CATSRRDYQETQYF
clone size: .; D gene: .; V gene: TRBV5-1; J gene: TRBJ2-1; CDR3 DNA: TGCGCCAGCAGCTTTTGGGAGTTCGACAATGAGCAGTTCTTC; CDR3 protein: CASSFWEFDNEQFF
clone size: .; D gene: TRBD1; V gene: TRBV14; J gene: TRBJ1-1; CDR3 DNA: TGTGCCAGCAGCCGCGGACAGGGGTCAGTTGAAGCTTTCTTT; CDR3 protein: CASSRGQGSVEAFF
clone size: .; D gene: TRBD1; V gene: TRBV19; J gene: TRBJ2-7; CDR3 DNA: TGTGCCAGTAGTGTAACCGGGACAGACTATGGGTACGAGCAGTACTTC; CDR3 protein: CASSVTGTDYGYEQYF
clone size: .; D gene: .; V gene: TRBV28; J gene: TRBJ2-1; CDR3 DNA: TGTGCCAGCAGTTTACCCATGGGAGGGGGCAATGAGCAGTTCTTC; CDR3 protein: CASSLPMGGGNEQFF